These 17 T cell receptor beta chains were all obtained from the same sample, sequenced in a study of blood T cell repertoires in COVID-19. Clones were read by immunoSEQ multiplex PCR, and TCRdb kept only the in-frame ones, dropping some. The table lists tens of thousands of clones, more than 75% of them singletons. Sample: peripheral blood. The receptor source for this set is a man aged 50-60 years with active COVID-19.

The CDR3 reads CASSQEGGDTDTQYF. In DNA, the CDR3 is TGCGCCAGCAGCCAAGAGGGGGGGGACACAGATACGCAGTATTTT. This chain links TRBV4-3 with TRBJ2-3, with 7 bases fitting TRBD2. Germline CDR1 LGHNA, CDR2 YSLEER. The CDR3 sequence is 15 residues long. The V and J ends lost 0 bases and 2 bases, in that order; junction bases with no gene match: 2.

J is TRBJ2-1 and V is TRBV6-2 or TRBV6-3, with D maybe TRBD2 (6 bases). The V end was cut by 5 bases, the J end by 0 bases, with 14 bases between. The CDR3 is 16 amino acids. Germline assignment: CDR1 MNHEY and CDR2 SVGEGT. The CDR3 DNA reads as TGTGCCAGCAGTGCCGTCCTAGCGTCCTCCTACAATGAGCAGTTCTTC. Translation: CASSAVLASSYNEQFF.

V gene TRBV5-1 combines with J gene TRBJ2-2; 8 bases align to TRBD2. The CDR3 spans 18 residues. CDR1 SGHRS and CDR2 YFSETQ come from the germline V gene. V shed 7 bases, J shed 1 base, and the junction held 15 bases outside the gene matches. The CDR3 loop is CASLWGGSGIENTGELFF. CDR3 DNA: TGCGCCAGCCTCTGGGGAGGTAGCGGGATTGAGAACACCGGGGAGCTGTTTTTT.

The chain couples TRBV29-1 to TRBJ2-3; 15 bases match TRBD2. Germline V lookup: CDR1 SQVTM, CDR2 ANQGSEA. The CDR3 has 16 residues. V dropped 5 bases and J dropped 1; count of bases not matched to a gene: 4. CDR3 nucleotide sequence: TGCAGCGTTTGGACTAGCGGGAGGGCGGGCACAGATACGCAGTATTTT. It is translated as CSVWTSGRAGTDTQYF.

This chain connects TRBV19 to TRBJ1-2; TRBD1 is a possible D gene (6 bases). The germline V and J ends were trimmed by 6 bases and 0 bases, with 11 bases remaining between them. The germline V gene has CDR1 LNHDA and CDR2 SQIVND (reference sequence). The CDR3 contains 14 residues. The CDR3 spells CASRARDTNYGYTF. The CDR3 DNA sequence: TGTGCCAGTAGAGCCCGGGACACTAACTATGGCTACACCTTC.

The CDR3 region is CASSQPTGGNEQFF. The CDR3 DNA reads as TGTGCCAGCTCACAACCGACAGGGGGGAATGAGCAGTTCTTC. V gene TRBV18 combines with J gene TRBJ2-1; 9 bases line up with TRBD1. The junction had 5 bases not matched to a gene; V was cut back by 4 bases and J by 7 bases. Germline V gene data show CDR1 as KGHSH and CDR2 as LQKENI. The CDR3 length is 14 residues.

DNA of the CDR3: TGTGCCACCAGTGATTTAGGGGAAACTAATGAAAAACTGTTTTTT. This gives the protein CATSDLGETNEKLFF. The J gene is TRBJ1-4, the V gene TRBV24-1; perhaps TRBD1 as D (5 bases). Per the germline V gene, CDR1 is KGHDR and CDR2 is SFDVKD. V was clipped by 1 base and J by 1 base, with 6 bases between them. This CDR3 has 15 residues.

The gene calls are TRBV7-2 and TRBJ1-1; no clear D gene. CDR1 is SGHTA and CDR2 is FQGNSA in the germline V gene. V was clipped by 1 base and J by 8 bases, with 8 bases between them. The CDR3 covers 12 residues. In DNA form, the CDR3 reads TGTGCCAGCAGCTTAGTTTTCAGAGAAGCTTTCTTT. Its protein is CASSLVFREAFF.

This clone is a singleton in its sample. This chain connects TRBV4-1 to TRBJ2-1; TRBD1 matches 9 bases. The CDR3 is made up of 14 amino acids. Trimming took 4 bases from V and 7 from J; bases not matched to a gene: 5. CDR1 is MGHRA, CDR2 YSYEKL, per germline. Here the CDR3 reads CASSLGTGSNEQFF. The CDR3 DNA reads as TGCGCCAGCAGCCTTGGGACAGGGTCGAATGAGCAGTTCTTC.

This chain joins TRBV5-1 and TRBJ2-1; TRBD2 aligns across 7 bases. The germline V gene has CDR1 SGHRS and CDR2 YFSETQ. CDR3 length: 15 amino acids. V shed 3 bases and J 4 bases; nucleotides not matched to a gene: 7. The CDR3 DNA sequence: TGCGCCAGCAGCTCGGAGTGGGACTATTACAATGAGCAGTTCTTC. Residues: CASSSEWDYYNEQFF. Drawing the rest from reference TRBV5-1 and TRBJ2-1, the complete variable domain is KAGVTQTPRYLIKTRGQQVTLSCSPISGHRSVSWYQQTPGQGLQFLFEYFSETQRNKGNFPGRFSGRQFSNSRSEMNVSTLELGDSALYLCASSSEWDYYNEQFFGPGTRLTVL.

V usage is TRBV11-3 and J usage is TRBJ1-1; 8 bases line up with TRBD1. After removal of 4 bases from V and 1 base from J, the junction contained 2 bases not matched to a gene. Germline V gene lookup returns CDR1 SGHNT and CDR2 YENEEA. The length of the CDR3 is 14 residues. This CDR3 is CASSSGQGNTEAFF. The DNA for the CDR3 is TGTGCCAGCAGCTCCGGACAGGGGAACACTGAAGCTTTCTTT.

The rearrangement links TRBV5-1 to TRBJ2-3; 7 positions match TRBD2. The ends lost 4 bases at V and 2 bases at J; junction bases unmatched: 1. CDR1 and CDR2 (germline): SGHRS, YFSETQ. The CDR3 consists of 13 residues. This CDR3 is CASSAGVTDTQYF. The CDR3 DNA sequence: TGCGCCAGCAGCGCGGGAGTCACAGATACGCAGTATTTT.

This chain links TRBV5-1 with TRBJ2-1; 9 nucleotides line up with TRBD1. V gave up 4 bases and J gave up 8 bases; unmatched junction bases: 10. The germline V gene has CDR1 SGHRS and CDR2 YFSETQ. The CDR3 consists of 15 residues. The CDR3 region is CASSDGTGLIDEQFF. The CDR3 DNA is TGCGCCAGCAGCGATGGGACAGGGTTGATCGATGAGCAGTTCTTC.

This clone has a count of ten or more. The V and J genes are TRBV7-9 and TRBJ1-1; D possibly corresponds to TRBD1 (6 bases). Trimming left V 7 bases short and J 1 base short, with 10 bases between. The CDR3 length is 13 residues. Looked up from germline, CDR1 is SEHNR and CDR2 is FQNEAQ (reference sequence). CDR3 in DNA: TGTGCCAGCAACCAGGGGTGGAACACTGAAGCTTTCTTT. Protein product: CASNQGWNTEAFF.

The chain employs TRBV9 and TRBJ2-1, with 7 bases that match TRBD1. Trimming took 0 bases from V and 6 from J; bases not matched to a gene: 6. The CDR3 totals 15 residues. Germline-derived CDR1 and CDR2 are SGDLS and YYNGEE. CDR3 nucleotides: TGTGCCAGCAGCGTAGTGGACAGGCCCCTCAATGAGCAGTTCTTC. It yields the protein CASSVVDRPLNEQFF.

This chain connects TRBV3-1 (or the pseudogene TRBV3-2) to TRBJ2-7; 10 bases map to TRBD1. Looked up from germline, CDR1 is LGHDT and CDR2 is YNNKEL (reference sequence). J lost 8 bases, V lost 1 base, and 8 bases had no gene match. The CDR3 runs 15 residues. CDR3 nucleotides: TGTGCCAGCAGCCAAGGGCGGACAGGGGGTGGGAAGCAGTACTTC. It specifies CASSQGRTGGGKQYF.

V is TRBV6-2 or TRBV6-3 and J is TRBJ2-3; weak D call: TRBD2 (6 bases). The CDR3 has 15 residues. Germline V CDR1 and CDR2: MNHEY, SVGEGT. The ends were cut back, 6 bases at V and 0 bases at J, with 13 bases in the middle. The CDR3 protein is CASSSLAVSTDTQYF. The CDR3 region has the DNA TGTGCCAGCAGCTCGTTAGCGGTCAGCACAGATACGCAGTATTTT.